These 27 T cell receptor beta chains were sequenced from one sample in a study of T cell clonality in common variable immunodeficiency (dated by TCRdb to the mid-2010s). The library was made by the immunoSEQ multiplex PCR assay. Sourced from immuneACCESS, this table was stored by TCRdb with only in-frame sequences that have V and J called. A share of the clones is absent; for the studies checked, an unresolved V gene accounts for under half, and the remainder has no known explanation. In this sample, approximately 29,000 clones appear, none counted once only. Around 3% of the sample is in the top ten clones. Study-wide conclusions, independent of this receptor: Fewer deletions and N-nucleotide insertions were reportedly observed in CVID TCRbeta sequences, and highly modified clones with 13 or more V deletions were reportedly absent from CVID TCRbeta sequences.

Antigens of these TCRs are unknown. Sequencing was carried out using peripheral blood mononuclear cells. These receptors originate from a human donor with common variable immunodeficiency.

A note on this clone: The CDR3 extends 3 residues past the end of the read, so its final part is completed from the germline J gene. V gene TRBV19 combines with J gene TRBJ2-1, with TRBD2 identical over 14 bases. The ends lost 8 bases at V and 9 bases at J; junction bases unmatched: 6. The length of the CDR3 is 14 residues. The germline V gene encodes CDR1 LNHDA and CDR2 SQIVND (reference sequence). Partial CDR3 DNA: TGTGCCAGTGGGGGACTAGCGGGAGCGGGTGAG. Amino acid sequence: CASGGLAGAGE. From start to end, the CDR3 is CASGGLAGAGEQFF.

This clone was picked up many times. The read is 3 residues too short to cover the CDR3 end, so that end is filled in from the germline J gene. This chain uses TRBV6-1 with TRBJ2-7; TRBD1 matches 9 bases. The junction had 3 bases not matched to a gene; V was cut back by 0 bases and J by 6 bases. The CDR3 has 14 residues. Germline lookup yields CDR1 MNHNS and CDR2 SASEGT. CDR3 DNA (partial): TGTGCCAGCAGTGAAGCGCTGGGACAGGGCGAG. Encoded protein: CASSEALGQGE. The whole CDR3 protein reads CASSEALGQGEQYF.

With regard to this clone: From the germline J gene comes the end of the CDR3, since the read stops 3 residues before it. The genes are TRBV7-9 and TRBJ2-7, with 8 nucleotides matching TRBD2. The V segment lost 0 bases and the J segment 4 bases; nucleotides outside the gene matches: 5. CDR1 is SEHNR, CDR2 FQNEAQ, per germline (reference sequence). The CDR3 spans 15 residues. CDR3 DNA (partial): TGTGCCAGCAGCTTAGCCGAGCGGGAGTATTACGAG. This sequence encodes CASSLAEREYYE. From start to end, the CDR3 is CASSLAEREYYEQYF.

This clone showed up just a few times. The read terminates 3 residues ahead of where the CDR3 ends, so the germline J gene completes it. This rearrangement joins TRBV5-1 to TRBJ1-2, with 8 bases lining up with TRBD1. Germline assignment: CDR1 SGHRS and CDR2 YFSETQ. V shed 0 bases and J 0 bases; nucleotides not matched to a gene: 4. The CDR3 contains 16 residues. The CDR3 DNA, read in part, is TGCGCCAGCAGCTTGGCAGCAGGGGGCTCTAACTATGGC. This sequence encodes CASSLAAGGSNYG. The full CDR3 reads CASSLAAGGSNYGYTF.

This clone was seen more than once but under ten times. The read is 3 residues too short to cover the CDR3 end, so that end is filled in from the germline J gene. This chain connects TRBV20-1 to TRBJ1-5; D gene ambiguous. This CDR3 is 14 amino acids long. Germline CDR1 DFQATT, CDR2 SNEGSKA (reference sequence). Trimming took off 2 bases at V and 4 bases at J, with 12 bases between the two ends. The CDR3: CSARRAEYNQPQHF. The sequenced part of the CDR3 DNA is TGCAGTGCTAGAAGGGCAGAGTATAATCAGCCC.

The sample holds a few counts of this clone. The DNA read from the CDR3 is TGTGCCAGCAGTGAATTACTAGCGGGAGGGCCTTCCTACGAG. Amino acids: CASSELLAGGPSYE. The CDR3, in full, reads CASSELLAGGPSYEQYF. The J gene is TRBJ2-7, the V gene TRBV2, with TRBD2 matching 13 bases. The CDR3 end is not reached by the read, which stops 3 residues before it; the germline J gene fills it in. The CDR3 spans 17 residues. Looked up from germline, CDR1 is SNHLY and CDR2 is FYNNEI. With V trimmed by 2 bases and J by 1 base, 5 bases remained unmatched.

In the case of this clone: The read stops 3 residues short of the end of the CDR3; the missing end is completed from the germline J gene. The gene calls are TRBV2 and TRBJ2-7; 7 nucleotides match TRBD2. The V gene's germline CDR1 is SNHLY and CDR2 FYNNEI. The ends lost 9 bases at V and 1 base at J; junction bases unmatched: 12. The CDR3 consists of 15 residues. The covered CDR3 bases are TGTGCCAGTCGGGGACGAGCGGGATTGTCCTACGAG. It is translated as CASRGRAGLSYE. In full, the CDR3 reads CASRGRAGLSYEQYF.

In this sample, this clone turned up many times. The covered CDR3 bases are TGTGCCAGCAGCTTGGCCAAACAGGGGTCCAACTATGGC. Protein product: CASSLAKQGSNYG. The complete CDR3 sequence is CASSLAKQGSNYGYTF. V is TRBV5-4 and J is TRBJ1-2; 7 bases fit TRBD1. The sequenced fragment ends 3 residues before the CDR3 boundary, so the rest is inferred from the germline J gene. CDR1 is SGHNT, CDR2 YYREEE, per germline (reference sequence). Losses at the gene ends were 0 bases for V and 2 bases for J; bases not matched to a gene: 7. The CDR3 contains 16 residues.

This clone was detected ten times or more. Read sequence stops 3 residues before the CDR3 end, and the germline J gene provides the missing end. This chain connects TRBV20-1 to TRBJ2-7; 9 bases map to TRBD2. CDR1 DFQATT and CDR2 SNEGSKA come from the germline V gene (reference sequence). This CDR3 region has 16 residues. V shed 2 bases and J 0 bases; nucleotides not matched to a gene: 8. CDR3 sequence: CSARPLAGTFSYEQYF. The CDR3 bases that were read are TGCAGTGCTAGACCGCTAGCGGGGACGTTCTCCTACGAG.

About this clone itself: The read ends 3 residues shy of where the CDR3 ends; the end is completed using the germline J gene. This sequence joins TRBV20-1 and TRBJ2-3, with 12 bases lining up with TRBD2. Looked up from germline, CDR1 is DFQATT and CDR2 is SNEGSKA (reference sequence). The CDR3 spans 15 residues. J was trimmed by 4 bases and V by 3 bases; bases with no gene match: 5. The DNA read from the CDR3 is TGCAGTGCTAGTCTCCTAGCGGGAGGGCCAGATACG. Amino acid sequence: CSASLLAGGPDT. The CDR3 as a whole reads CSASLLAGGPDTQYF.

In its sample, this clone was seen many times. The CDR3 goes on 3 residues after the read ends, and that part is filled in from the germline J gene. The chain employs TRBV19 and TRBJ2-3; 10 positions agree with TRBD2. Germline V gene data show CDR1 as LNHDA and CDR2 as SQIVND (reference sequence). The CDR3 has 16 amino acids. V gave up 4 bases and J gave up 3 bases; unmatched junction bases: 7. The covered CDR3 bases are TGTGCCAGTAGTACCTATCTAGCGGGAGCTACAGATACG. It is translated as CASSTYLAGATDT. The complete CDR3 sequence is CASSTYLAGATDTQYF.

On this clone: The read gets to within 3 residues of the CDR3 end, and the germline J gene fills in the rest. V usage is TRBV2 and J usage is TRBJ2-3; TRBD2 matches at 8 bases. The CDR3 length is 14 residues. The V segment lost 8 bases and the J segment 3 bases; nucleotides outside the gene matches: 7. Germline V gene data show CDR1 as SNHLY and CDR2 as FYNNEI. The DNA read from the CDR3 is TGTGCCAGCGGCAGCGGGAGAACGACAGATACG. It is translated as CASGSGRTTDT. In full, the CDR3 reads CASGSGRTTDTQYF.

This clone was counted at least ten times. The CDR3 extends 3 residues past the end of the read, so its final part is completed from the germline J gene. The chain recombines TRBV6-2 or TRBV6-3 with TRBJ2-1; D remains unclear. Deletions cut 0 bases from V and 9 bases from J, with 6 bases between. The CDR3 runs to 12 residues. From germline, CDR1 is MNHEY and CDR2 SVGEGT. The sequenced part of the CDR3 DNA is TGTGCCAGCAGTTACTCTCGGGTTGAG. Protein product: CASSYSRVE. The entire CDR3 protein reads CASSYSRVEQFF.

This clone was seen at least ten times. The CDR3 extends 3 residues past the end of the read, so its final part is completed from the germline J gene. Other nucleotide sequences from this sample produce the same CDR3. V is TRBV2 and J is TRBJ2-1; 12 nucleotides align to TRBD2. The CDR3 runs to 14 residues. With 7 bases clipped from V and 9 bases from J, the junction kept 7 bases outside the gene matches. The germline V gene has CDR1 SNHLY and CDR2 FYNNEI. CDR3 DNA, as far as it was read: TGTGCCAGCAATAGACTAGCGGGAGACGCTGAG. Its protein is CASNRLAGDAE. The entire CDR3 reads CASNRLAGDAEQFF.

This clone was detected many times. The CDR3 extends 3 residues past the end of the read, so its final part is completed from the germline J gene. The V call is TRBV6-2 or TRBV6-3, the J call TRBJ2-3, with 9 bases identical to TRBD1. V dropped 0 bases and J dropped 2; count of bases not matched to a gene: 3. The CDR3 covers 16 residues. CDR1 and CDR2 (germline): MNHEY, SVGEGT. The DNA read from the CDR3 is TGTGCCAGCAGTTACTCCGGGACAGGGTCCACAGATACG. It encodes CASSYSGTGSTDT. The CDR3, in full, reads CASSYSGTGSTDTQYF.

The table lists this clone with a few counts. Sequencing ends 3 residues short of the CDR3 end; the germline J gene provides the rest. V usage is TRBV11-2 and J usage is TRBJ2-2; TRBD2 matches 7 bases. J gave up 7 bases and V 7 bases, and 9 bases lay outside the gene matches. The CDR3 covers 14 residues. Germline V gene data show CDR1 as SGHAT and CDR2 as FQNNGV. CDR3 amino acids: CASIRRGGGGELFF. The CDR3 bases that were read are TGTGCCAGCATCCGTCGTGGGGGGGGCGGGGAG.

This clone was observed at least ten times. The missing CDR3 end, 3 residues past where the read stops, is filled in from the germline J gene. The chain couples TRBV19 to TRBJ1-1; 7 bases are shared with TRBD1. This CDR3 region has 15 residues. CDR1 and CDR2 (germline): LNHDA, SQIVND (reference sequence). V shed 8 bases, J shed 5 bases, and the junction held 14 bases outside the gene matches. The CDR3 is CASRQSGQRGTEAFF. CDR3 DNA (partial): TGTGCCAGTCGCCAATCGGGACAGCGAGGGACTGAA.

A few counts support this clone. The read ends 3 residues early relative to the CDR3; the germline J gene fills the gap. The chain has TRBV7-2 and TRBJ1-2, with D perhaps matching TRBD1 (6 bases). V lost 7 bases, J lost 3 bases, and 18 bases lay in between. Germline values: CDR1 SGHTA, CDR2 FQGNSA. The CDR3 spans 15 residues. The CDR3 bases that were read are TGTGCCAGCATCCGAGGGGCTGGGGGCGACTATGGC. Its protein is CASIRGAGGDYG. The entire CDR3 protein reads CASIRGAGGDYGYTF.

This clone was recorded at least ten times. The DNA ends 3 residues before the CDR3 does, and the rest of the CDR3 is filled in from the germline J gene. The chain joins TRBV7-3 to TRBJ1-1; 10 bases are a match to TRBD1. Per the germline V gene, CDR1 is SGHTA and CDR2 is FQGTGA. V gave up 5 bases and J gave up 2 bases; unmatched junction bases: 2. The CDR3 loop spans 14 amino acids. CDR3 DNA, as far as it was read: TGTGCCAGCAGCCGGACAGGGGGAAACACTGAA. Its protein is CASSRTGGNTE. From start to end, the CDR3 is CASSRTGGNTEAFF.

Many counts were recorded for this clone. Sequencing ends 3 residues short of the CDR3 end; the germline J gene provides the rest. The chain has TRBV4-1 and TRBJ1-6; D remains ambiguous. CDR3 length equals 16 residues. V gave up 0 bases and J gave up 9 bases, with 15 bases separating them. Germline V gene lookup returns CDR1 MGHRA and CDR2 YSYEKL. Partial CDR3 DNA: TGCGCCAGCAGCCAAGATATCCGTAGGGCCCGTTCACCC. Protein product: CASSQDIRRARSP. The full CDR3 sequence reads CASSQDIRRARSPLHF.

This clone has only a few counts. The CDR3 end falls 3 residues outside the read, so it is completed with the germline J gene. This chain uses TRBV5-3 with TRBJ2-7; 8 nucleotides line up with TRBD2. Being an ORF, TRBV5-3 has a function that is uncertain. CDR3 length: 13 amino acids. V lost 4 bases to trimming and J lost 3 bases; unmatched junction nucleotides: 3. Partial CDR3 DNA: TGTGCCAGAAGCCAGACTAGCGTCTACGAG. Its translation: CARSQTSVYE. The whole CDR3 sequence is CARSQTSVYEQYF.

This clone was counted at least ten times. The missing CDR3 end, 3 residues past where the read stops, is filled in from the germline J gene. The chain recombines TRBV7-9 with TRBJ2-2; TRBD1 matches at 7 bases. The CDR3 runs 13 residues. V was pared by 6 bases and J by 5 bases, with 3 bases of the junction left unmatched. CDR1 SEHNR and CDR2 FQNEAQ come from the germline V gene (reference sequence). CDR3 sequence reads: CASRPGGTGELFF. The CDR3 DNA, read in part, is TGTGCCAGCAGACCAGGGGGTACCGGGGAG.

Comment on this clone: The CDR3 extends 3 residues past the end of the read, so its final part is completed from the germline J gene. J is TRBJ2-5 and V is TRBV5-4, with 9 bases aligning to TRBD1. The V and J ends lost 7 bases and 5 bases, in that order; junction bases with no gene match: 9. The germline V gene encodes CDR1 SGHNT and CDR2 YYREEE (reference sequence). This CDR3 spans 14 amino acids. The sequenced part of the CDR3 DNA is TGTGCCAGCGGTATACAGGGGGCAGGGGAGACC. It is translated as CASGIQGAGET. The entire CDR3 protein reads CASGIQGAGETQYF.

This clone is medium-sized (0.01 to 0.1%) by share. The missing CDR3 end, 3 residues past where the read stops, is filled in from the germline J gene. V is TRBV19 and J is TRBJ2-3, with D possibly being TRBD1 (5 bases). Deletions cut 5 bases from V and 3 bases from J, with 15 bases between. CDR1 is LNHDA and CDR2 is SQIVND in the germline V gene (reference sequence). CDR3 length: 15 amino acids. CDR3 bases read: TGTGCCAGTAGTCCTGGTGCAGGGTTAACAGATACG. It codes for CASSPGAGLTDT. The whole CDR3 region reads CASSPGAGLTDTQYF. Looking up the rest from reference TRBV19 and TRBJ2-3 gives the full variable domain: DGGITQSPKYLFRKEGQNVTLSCEQNLNHDAMYWYRQDPGQGLRLIYYSQIVNDFQKGDIAEGYSVSREKKESFPLTVTSAQKNPTAFYLCASSPGAGLTDTQYFGPGTRLTVL.

In this sample, this clone turned up a few times. The read ends 3 residues before the CDR3 terminus; that terminus is restored from the germline J gene. The chain has TRBV30 and TRBJ1-3; 7 bases are a match to TRBD1. This CDR3 region has 13 residues. The ends lost 8 bases at V and 0 bases at J; junction bases unmatched: 4. From germline, CDR1 is GTSNPN and CDR2 SVGIG (reference sequence). The CDR3 region is CAGGQYSGNTIYF. CDR3 bases read: TGTGCCGGGGGACAGTACTCTGGAAACACC.

This clone was detected many times. The CDR3 end is not reached by the read, which stops 3 residues before it; the germline J gene fills it in. This rearrangement joins TRBV20-1 to TRBJ2-5, with 8 bases fitting TRBD2. The CDR3 loop spans 14 amino acids. CDR1 is DFQATT, CDR2 SNEGSKA, per germline (reference sequence). J was trimmed by 1 base and V by 7 bases; bases with no gene match: 8. The part of the CDR3 DNA that was read is TGCAGTGTTCTTAGCGGGAAGATCCAAGAGACC. Residues: CSVLSGKIQET. The CDR3 in its entirety is CSVLSGKIQETQYF.

A few counts support this clone. The CDR3 end lies 3 residues beyond the end of the read and is filled in from the germline J gene. V gene TRBV20-1 combines with J gene TRBJ2-7, with 9 bases fitting TRBD2. Germline V lookup: CDR1 DFQATT, CDR2 SNEGSKA (reference sequence). The length of the CDR3 is 15 residues. Trimming at V came to 4 bases and at J to 6 bases, leaving 13 bases not matched to a gene. CDR3 loop: CSATVGGRAQGEQYF. The sequenced part of the CDR3 DNA is TGCAGTGCTACGGTTGGCGGGAGGGCCCAAGGCGAG.